Described below is a single TCR beta chain sequence and its context. This entry comes from a study of blood T cell repertoires in COVID-19. Study-level information: COVID-19 samples collected from the United States, Italy and Spain covered acute and convalescent phases. Sample material is recorded as cDNA or gDNA derived from T cells, B-cell-depleted T cells, or PBMCs.

CDR1 is MGHRA, CDR2 YSYEKL, per germline. V shed 2 bases, J shed 5 bases, and the junction held 5 bases outside the gene matches. The CDR3 consists of 15 residues. In the authors' workflow: Quantification of nucleated cells was approximated via reference gene primer amplification. Sequenced by immunoSEQ multiplex PCR; TCRdb stores in-frame clones only, minus some. The DNA gave D and trimming, while V, J and clone size come from that table. The repertoire holds over 100,000 clones, with 84% as singletons. This clonotype originated in a woman aged 80 or older with active or convalescent COVID-19. This chain connects TRBV4-1 to TRBJ2-5, with 10 bases that match TRBD2. Sample: peripheral blood. The CDR3, as DNA: TGCGCCAGCAGCCAAAGACTAGCGGGCTTGGAGACCCAGTACTTC. Translated: CASSQRLAGLETQYF.